This T cell receptor (beta chain) stems from a study of T-cell reconstitution after alpha-beta-depleted transplantation in children (dated by TCRdb to the mid-2010s). Regarding the study in general: Using TCR repertoire profiling, the study followed T-cell immune reconstitution in a quantitative way in children after TCRalphabeta/CD19-depleted allogeneic hematopoietic cell transplantation. Overall study outcomes, separate from this receptor: Over the following months the frequencies of hyperexpanded clones went down, and after one year T-cell counts and TCRbeta diversity were mostly credited to newly produced T cells. The high TCRbeta diversity at day 60 in some patients was ascribed to recipient T cells and intrathymic progenitors that had survived conditioning. About two months after transplant, the apparently early recovery of alphabetaT-cell counts reportedly depended on just several hundred clones that had expanded rapidly and came from non-depleted graft cells.

The library was generated by PCR. Data came from an Illumina HiSeq 2500. TCR library preparation used molecular barcoding, with unique molecular identifiers applied to normalize quantification of the TCRbeta repertoire. TCRdb reprocessed the public reads (quality trimming at Q25 with fastp, clone calling with MiXCR) and kept in-frame beta chains. Each CDR3 protein appears once, grouped with its most common genes and DNA. This sample comprises approximately 47,000 distinct CDR3 sequences, 50% to 55% of them detected only once. The ten top clones hold under 40% of the sample. Notes on this clonotype: The antigen it recognizes is unknown. Base qualities are missing; no much larger clone stands one base away.

The germline V gene encodes CDR1 DFQATT and CDR2 SNEGSKA (reference sequence). The CDR3 sequence holds 13 residues, the cysteine and phenylalanine included. Only the CDR3 DNA stays, 39 bases, in frame from base 1. Between the V and J ends, shortened by 5 bases and 5 bases respectively, the junction contains 15 bases. The treatment or condition label here, explained by the study, means: allogeneic hematopoietic cell transplantation with graft depleted of TCRalphabeta T cells and CD19 B cells. Transplant recipients were children who received TCRalphabeta/CD19-depleted allogeneic hematopoietic cell grafts.

Rearrangement joined TRBV20-1 to TRBJ1-2; possibly the D gene is TRBD1, per 5 matching bases. The TCR sequence derives from a boy younger than two with SCID, due to receive a stem cell transplant. The starting material was peripheral blood, obtained before TCRalphabeta/CD19-depleted stem cell transplant. At the DNA level, the sequence is TGCAGTGCTGGCGTACAGGAGTTATATGGCTACACCTTC. This yields the protein CSAGVQELYGYTF.